This T cell receptor (beta chain) originates from a study of shared clonotypes between healthy human individuals. Across the study: Each donor had three CD4 naive, three CD4 memory, two CD8 naive and one CD8 memory plate. Overall study results and limits: The low donor count limited represented genetic and exposure-history diversity. On the whole, naive subsets had larger estimated richness than memory subsets had.

This clone was recorded once. Its antigen is currently unknown. Authors' methods: As immunoSEQ supplied junction-only sequences (without quality scores), filtering differed. TCRdb keeps only in-frame clones here, not all; method: immunoSEQ multiplex PCR. V and J calls and clone size are as listed in that table; D and trimming were resolved from the DNA. The repertoire consists of a few million clones, with 85% to 95% occurring once and the leading ten covering 0.37%. From germline, CDR1 is SGHRS and CDR2 YFSETQ. Trimming removed 0 bases from V and 8 bases from J; junction bases left unmatched: 14. The CDR3 contains 18 residues.

J is TRBJ1-4 and V is TRBV5-1, with 9 bases fitting TRBD1. The sequenced sample was naive CD4+ T cells from PBMCs. Subset specified: CD45RA+ positively selected. The receptor was isolated from a man younger than 35 in good health. Some clones in this sample may be carry-over from other donors' samples. The CDR3 coding sequence is TGCGCCAGCAGCTTGGGGGGACAGGGATTCCGTAAGGCGGAAAAACTGTTTTTT. It specifies CASSLGGQGFRKAEKLFF.